A single sample is the source of the 15 T cell receptor beta chains below, sequenced in a study of T cells in Graves' hyperthyroidism and ophthalmopathy. TCR beta CDR3 regions were amplified from RNA transcripts. The HTBI set primed first-round TCR CDR3 RT-PCR. Each CDR3 protein is one row after TCRdb ran MiXCR on the multiplex PCR reads. Here the sample spans approximately 210,000 distinct CDR3 sequences, 17% being singletons. Sequencing was done on a sample of blood. The receptor set was obtained from a man between 50 and 59 years old with Graves' hyperthyroidism.

This chain connects TRBV4-1 to TRBJ2-1, with D uncertain. CDR1 is MGHRA, CDR2 YSYEKL, per germline. Trimming shortened V by 0 bases and J by 0 bases, and 12 bases separated the two germline ends. This CDR3 comprises 17 residues. In DNA form, the CDR3 reads TGCGCCAGCAGCCAAGATCCGGCGATCCGCTCCTACAATGAGCAGTTCTTC. Protein product: CASSQDPAIRSYNEQFF.

J is TRBJ1-5 and V is TRBV28, with TRBD1 matching over 8 bases. V shed 4 bases and J 3 bases; nucleotides not matched to a gene: 5. The germline V gene encodes CDR1 MDHEN and CDR2 SYDVKM. The CDR3 contains 15 residues. The CDR3 loop is CASSSQGAINQPQHF. DNA for the CDR3: TGTGCCAGCAGTTCGCAGGGGGCGATCAATCAGCCCCAGCATTTT.

This clonotype was counted at least ten times. The V and J genes are TRBV2 and TRBJ2-5; D uncertain. The CDR3 totals 11 residues. Germline-derived CDR1 and CDR2 are SNHLY and FYNNEI. Trimming took 6 bases from V and 3 from J, leaving 5 bases between them. CDR3: CASSREETQYF. In nucleotides, the CDR3 is TGTGCCAGCAGCCGCGAAGAGACCCAGTACTTC.

The rearrangement joins TRBV4-3 to TRBJ2-2; D is possibly TRBD1 (5 bases). The germline CDR1 and CDR2 sequences are LGHNA and YSLEER. The CDR3 totals 17 residues. Trimming took 0 bases from V and 0 from J, leaving 11 bases between them. The DNA for the CDR3 is TGCGCCAGCAGCCAAGAGTTCGGCAGGGCGAACACCGGGGAGCTGTTTTTT. Translated, it gives CASSQEFGRANTGELFF.

Notes on this clonotype: Possible read error: a much larger clone is one base away. The rearrangement uses TRBV12-3 or TRBV12-4 and TRBJ1-1; 8 nucleotides agree with TRBD1. This CDR3 comprises 12 residues. CDR3 DNA sequence: TGTGCCAGCGACAGGGGTGGCACTGAAGCTTCCTTT. Protein: CASDRGGTEASF.

CDR3 coding DNA: TGTGCCAGTAGTATTGACGAGCGGGACTACAATGAGCAGTTCTTC. Translated: CASSIDERDYNEQFF. The chain links TRBV19 to TRBJ2-1; 7 bases match TRBD2. V was pared by 3 bases and J by 3 bases, with 5 bases of the junction left unmatched. From germline, CDR1 is LNHDA and CDR2 SQIVND (reference sequence). This CDR3 comprises 15 residues.

Only a few counts were recorded for this clonotype. The rearrangement links TRBV6-1 to TRBJ2-6, with unresolved D. CDR1 MNHNS and CDR2 SASEGT come from the germline V gene. There are 15 residues in the CDR3. V dropped 4 bases and J dropped 4 bases, with 11 bases sitting between them. In DNA form, the CDR3 reads TGTGCCAGCAGTGGTTCGCAGTCCGGGGCCAACGTCCTGACTTTC. Its translation is CASSGSQSGANVLTF.

This clonotype was counted many times. The chain joins TRBV7-8 to TRBJ1-1; D might be TRBD1 (5 bases). CDR1 is SGHVS and CDR2 is FQNEAQ in the germline V gene. The CDR3 extends over 14 amino acids. With 8 bases removed from V and 1 base from J, the gap between germline ends came to 14 bases. Here the CDR3 DNA reads TGTGCCAGCGCTCTGGCCGGGGGGAACACTGAAGCTTTCTTT. This translates into CASALAGGNTEAFF.

This clonotype was observed many times. This sequence joins TRBV19 and TRBJ1-5, with 8 bases that match TRBD1. The ends lost 9 bases at V and 4 bases at J; junction bases unmatched: 5. The germline gives CDR1 LNHDA, CDR2 SQIVND (reference sequence). The CDR3 has 13 residues. The CDR3 sequence: CASSGTGNQPQHF. Written as DNA, the CDR3 is TGTGCCAGCAGTGGGACAGGAAATCAGCCCCAGCATTTT.

This clonotype was seen many times. V gene TRBV20-1 combines with J gene TRBJ2-1; D may be TRBD2 (5 bases). Trimming cost V 0 bases and J 9 bases, with 12 bases left between them. This CDR3 spans 13 amino acids. From germline, CDR1 is DFQATT and CDR2 SNEGSKA (reference sequence). CDR3 coding DNA: TGCAGTGCTAGAGAGGGAGAAGTTGTTGAGCAGTTCTTC. As protein: CSAREGEVVEQFF.

The rearrangement joins TRBV28 to TRBJ1-5, with 8 bases fitting TRBD1. The CDR3 spans 14 residues. Germline V lookup: CDR1 MDHEN, CDR2 SYDVKM. With 4 bases clipped from V and 7 bases from J, the junction kept 6 bases outside the gene matches. In nucleotides, the CDR3 is TGTGCCAGCAGTTGGACAGGGTTGTTCCAGCCCCAGCATTTT. It is translated as CASSWTGLFQPQHF.

This clonotype was counted only a few times. This sequence joins TRBV7-9 and TRBJ1-1, with unresolved D. Between the trimmed V and J ends, which lost 1 base and 1 base, there was a span of 10 bases. The V gene's germline CDR1 is SEHNR and CDR2 FQNEAQ (reference sequence). This CDR3 region has 15 residues. CDR3 residues: CASSLEERGNTEAFF. As DNA, the CDR3 is TGTGCCAGCAGCTTAGAGGAGCGGGGGAACACTGAAGCTTTCTTT.

The chain combines TRBV19 with TRBJ1-1; D is unclear. The CDR3 contains 12 residues. The germline CDR1 and CDR2 sequences are LNHDA and SQIVND (reference sequence). V lost 10 bases and J lost 5, with 14 bases in between. CDR3 sequence: CATARTGTEAFF. The CDR3, as DNA: TGTGCCACCGCTAGGACGGGAACTGAAGCTTTCTTT.

This clonotype was picked up many times. The gene calls are TRBV27 and TRBJ2-1; tentatively, D is TRBD2 (6 bases). The CDR3 has 13 residues. Trimming left V 8 bases short and J 2 bases short, with 10 bases between. Germline values: CDR1 MNHEY, CDR2 SMNVEV (reference sequence). CDR3 DNA: TGTGCCAGCGGGGACTTGGCCTACAATGAGCAGTTCTTC. Residues: CASGDLAYNEQFF.

There are many counts of this clonotype. The chain employs TRBV3-1 and TRBJ2-3; D is unclear. In germline, CDR1 is LGHDT, CDR2 YNNKEL (reference sequence). The CDR3 has 12 amino acids. Trimming removed 8 bases from V and 4 bases from J, with 10 bases in between. The CDR3 bases are TGTGCCAGCGGTCGGGCGGCAGATACGCAGTATTTT. This sequence encodes CASGRAADTQYF.